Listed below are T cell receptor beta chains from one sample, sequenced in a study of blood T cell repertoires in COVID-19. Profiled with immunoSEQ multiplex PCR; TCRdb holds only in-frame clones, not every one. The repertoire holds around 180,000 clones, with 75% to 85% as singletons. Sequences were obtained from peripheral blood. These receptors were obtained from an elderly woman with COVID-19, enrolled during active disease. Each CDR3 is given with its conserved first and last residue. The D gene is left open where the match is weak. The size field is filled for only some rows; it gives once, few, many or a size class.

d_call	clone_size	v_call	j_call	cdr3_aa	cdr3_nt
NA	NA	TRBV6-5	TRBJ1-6	CASSYAQSPLHF	TGTGCCAGCAGTTACGCTCAGTCACCCCTCCACTTT
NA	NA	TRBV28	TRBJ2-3	CASSPTHTSTDTQYF	TGTGCCAGCAGTCCAACCCATACTAGCACAGATACGCAGTATTTT
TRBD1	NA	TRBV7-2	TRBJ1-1	CASSPSDRRASEAFF	TGTGCCAGCAGCCCCTCGGACAGGAGGGCGTCGGAAGCTTTCTTT
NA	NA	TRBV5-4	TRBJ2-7	CASSFRPSYEQYF	TGTGCCAGCAGCTTTAGGCCTAGCTACGAGCAGTACTTC
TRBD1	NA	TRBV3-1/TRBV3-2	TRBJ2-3	CASSYGTATDTQYF	TGTGCCAGCAGCTACGGGACAGCCACAGATACGCAGTATTTT
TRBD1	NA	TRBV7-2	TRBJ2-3	CASSLDRGSDTQYF	TGTGCCAGCAGCTTAGACAGGGGATCAGATACGCAGTATTTT
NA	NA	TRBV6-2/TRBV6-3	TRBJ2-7	CASSYRGEFDEQYF	TGTGCCAGCAGTTACCGCGGGGAATTCGACGAGCAGTACTTC
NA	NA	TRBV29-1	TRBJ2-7	CSVADSAYEQYF	TGCAGCGTTGCTGACAGCGCCTACGAGCAGTACTTC
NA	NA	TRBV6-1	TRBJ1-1	CASSEYVGAYTEAFF	TGTGCCAGCAGTGAATACGTGGGCGCGTACACTGAAGCTTTCTTT
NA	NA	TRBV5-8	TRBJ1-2	CASSWGGYTF	TGTGCCAGCAGCTGGGGCGGCTACACCTTC
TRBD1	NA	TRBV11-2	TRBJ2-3	CASSSRRTGQDTQYF	TGTGCCAGCAGCTCCCGACGGACAGGGCAGGATACGCAGTATTTT
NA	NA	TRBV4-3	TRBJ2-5	CASSQEGAGEETQYF	TGCGCCAGCAGCCAAGAGGGTGCAGGGGAAGAGACCCAGTACTTC
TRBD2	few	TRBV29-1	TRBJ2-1	CSVRTSGSYNEQFF	TGCAGCGTGAGGACTAGCGGGTCCTACAATGAGCAGTTCTTC
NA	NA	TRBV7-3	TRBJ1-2	CASSPAYRDYGYTF	TGTGCCAGCAGCCCCGCTTACAGGGACTACGGCTACACCTTC
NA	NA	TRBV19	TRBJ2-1	CASSPLTIGAGQLSDEQFF	TGTGCCAGTAGCCCATTGACTATTGGTGCGGGGCAGTTATCGGACGAGCAGTTCTTC
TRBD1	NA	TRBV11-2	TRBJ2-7	CASSLRTGVYEQYF	TGTGCCAGCAGCCTCCGGACAGGGGTTTACGAGCAGTACTTC
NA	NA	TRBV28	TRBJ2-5	CASSPPSLQETQYF	TGTGCCAGCAGTCCCCCCTCACTCCAAGAGACCCAGTACTTC
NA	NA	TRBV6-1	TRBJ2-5	CASSEGSAGQETQYF	TGTGCCAGCAGTGAAGGTTCGGCAGGACAAGAGACCCAGTACTTC
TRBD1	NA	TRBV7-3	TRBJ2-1	CASSSLTGDEQFF	TGTGCCAGCAGCTCTCTGACAGGGGATGAGCAGTTCTTC
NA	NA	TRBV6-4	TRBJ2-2	CASSPQYTGELFF	TGTGCCAGCAGTCCCCAGTACACCGGGGAGCTGTTTTTT
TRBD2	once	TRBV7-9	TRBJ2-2	CASSLAPAAGVSGELFF	TGTGCCAGCAGCTTAGCGCCGGCCGCGGGGGTATCCGGGGAGCTGTTTTTT
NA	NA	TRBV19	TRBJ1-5	CASSIDLGGSDQPQHF	TGTGCCAGTAGTATAGATCTAGGAGGGTCCGATCAGCCCCAGCATTTT
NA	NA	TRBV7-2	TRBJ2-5	CASTHQRGVGETQYF	TGTGCCAGCACCCATCAAAGGGGCGTCGGGGAGACCCAGTACTTC
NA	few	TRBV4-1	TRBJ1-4	CASSQVVEKLFF	TGCGCCAGCAGCCAAGTCGTTGAAAAACTGTTTTTT
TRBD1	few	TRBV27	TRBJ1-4	CASSDRTGTNEKLFF	TGTGCCAGCAGCGACCGGACAGGGACTAATGAAAAACTGTTTTTT
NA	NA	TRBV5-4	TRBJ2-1	CASSLLGGAYNEQFF	TGTGCCAGCAGCTTGCTGGGGGGAGCCTACAATGAGCAGTTCTTC
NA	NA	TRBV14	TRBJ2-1	CASSLLRYASYNEQFF	TGTGCCAGCAGCCTATTGCGCTACGCCTCCTACAATGAGCAGTTCTTC
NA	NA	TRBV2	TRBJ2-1	CASSDLLSSYNEQFF	TGTGCCAGCAGTGATCTACTTAGCTCCTACAATGAGCAGTTCTTC
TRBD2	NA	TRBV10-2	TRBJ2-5	CASGLAGGRGSETQYF	TGCGCCAGCGGACTAGCGGGGGGGCGAGGCTCAGAGACCCAGTACTTC
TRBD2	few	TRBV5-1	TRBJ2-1	CASSTSLAGGNEQFF	TGCGCCAGCAGCACCTCGCTAGCGGGAGGCAATGAGCAGTTCTTC
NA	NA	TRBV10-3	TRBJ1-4	CAISELAGTNEKLFF	TGTGCCATCAGTGAACTAGCGGGGACTAATGAAAAACTGTTTTTT
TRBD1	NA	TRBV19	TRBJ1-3	CASSPGTGVPSGNTIYF	TGTGCCAGTAGTCCCGGGACAGGCGTACCCTCTGGAAACACCATATATTTT
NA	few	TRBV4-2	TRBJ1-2	CASSQDQAAYGYTF	TGTGCCAGCAGCCAAGATCAGGCAGCTTATGGCTACACCTTC
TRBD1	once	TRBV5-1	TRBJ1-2	CASSAGQIPYGYTF	TGCGCCAGCAGCGCGGGACAGATTCCCTATGGCTACACCTTC
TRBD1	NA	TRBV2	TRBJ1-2	CASRADRQGAYGYTF	TGTGCCAGCAGGGCCGACCGACAGGGGGCCTATGGCTACACCTTC
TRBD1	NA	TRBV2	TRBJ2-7	CASLADRAGPGNYEQYF	TGTGCCAGCCTTGCCGACAGGGCTGGGCCTGGAAACTACGAGCAGTACTTC